This TCR beta chain was sequenced during a study of blood T cell repertoires in COVID-19. In the source study's methods: Amplifying reference gene primers gave estimates of nucleated cell counts. Some clones are missing from TCRdb's copy, which holds only in-frame ones; the method was immunoSEQ multiplex PCR. V and J calls and clone size come straight from that table; D and trimming were deduced from the DNA. The table has 250,000 to 300,000 clones, around four fifths seen once. Germline V CDR1 and CDR2: KGHDR, SFDVKD. V was clipped by 4 bases and J by 7 bases; unmatched bases: 12. The CDR3 length is 16 residues.

Material: peripheral blood. The rearrangement joins TRBV24-1 to TRBJ2-5; 9 bases map to TRBD1. The receptor was derived from a man older than 75 with acute or convalescent COVID-19. This chain's CDR3 is CATSDTTGTGIGTQYF. The DNA of the CDR3 is TGTGCCACCAGTGACACAACCGGGACAGGGATTGGGACCCAGTACTTC.